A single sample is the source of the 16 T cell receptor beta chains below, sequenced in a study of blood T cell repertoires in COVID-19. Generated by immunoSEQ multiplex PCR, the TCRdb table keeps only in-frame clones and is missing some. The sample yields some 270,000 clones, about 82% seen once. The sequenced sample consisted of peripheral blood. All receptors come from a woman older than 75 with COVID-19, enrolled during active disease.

The CDR3 DNA sequence: TGTGCCAGCAGCTTAGGGACAGTAAACCTCTATGGCTACACCTTC. Translating gives CASSLGTVNLYGYTF. The gene calls are TRBV7-2 and TRBJ1-2; D might be TRBD1 (6 bases). Germline-derived CDR1 and CDR2 are SGHTA and FQGNSA. CDR3 length: 15 residues. V shed 1 base and J shed 4 bases, with 13 bases lying between them.

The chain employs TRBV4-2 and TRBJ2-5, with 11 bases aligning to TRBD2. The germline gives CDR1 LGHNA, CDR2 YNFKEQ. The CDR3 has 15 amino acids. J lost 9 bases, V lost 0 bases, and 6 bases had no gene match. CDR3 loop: CASSQDTSGGPAQYF. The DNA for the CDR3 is TGTGCCAGCAGCCAAGATACTAGCGGGGGTCCGGCCCAGTACTTC.

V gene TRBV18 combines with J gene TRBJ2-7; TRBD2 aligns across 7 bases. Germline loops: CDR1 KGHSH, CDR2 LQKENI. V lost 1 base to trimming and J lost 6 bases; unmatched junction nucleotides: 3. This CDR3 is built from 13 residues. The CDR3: CASSPRGGSEQYF. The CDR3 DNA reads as TGTGCCAGCTCACCACGGGGAGGGAGCGAGCAGTACTTC.

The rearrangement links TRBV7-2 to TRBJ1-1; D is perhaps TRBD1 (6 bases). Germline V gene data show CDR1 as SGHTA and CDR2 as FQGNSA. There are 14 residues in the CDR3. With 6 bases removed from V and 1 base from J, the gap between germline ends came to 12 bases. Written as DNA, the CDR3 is TGTGCCAGCAGAACCCAACAGGGGAACACTGAAGCTTTCTTT. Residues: CASRTQQGNTEAFF.

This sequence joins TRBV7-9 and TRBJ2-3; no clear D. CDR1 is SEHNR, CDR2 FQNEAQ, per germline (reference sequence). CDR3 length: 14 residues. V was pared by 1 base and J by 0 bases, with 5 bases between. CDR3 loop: CASSLGLSTDTQYF. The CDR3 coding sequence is TGTGCCAGCAGCTTAGGACTGAGCACAGATACGCAGTATTTT. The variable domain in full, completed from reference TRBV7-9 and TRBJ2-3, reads DTGVSQNPRHKITKRGQNVTFRCDPISEHNRLYWYRQTLGQGPEFLTYFQNEAQLEKSRLLSDRFSAERPKGSFSTLEIQRTEQGDSAMYLCASSLGLSTDTQYFGPGTRLTVL.

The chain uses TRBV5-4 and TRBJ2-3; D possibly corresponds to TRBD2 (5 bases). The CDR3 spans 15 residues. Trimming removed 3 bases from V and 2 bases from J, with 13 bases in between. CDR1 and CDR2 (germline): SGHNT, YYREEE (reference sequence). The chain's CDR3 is CASSYVGVYTDTQYF. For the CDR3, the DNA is TGTGCCAGCAGCTACGTCGGGGTTTACACAGATACGCAGTATTTT.

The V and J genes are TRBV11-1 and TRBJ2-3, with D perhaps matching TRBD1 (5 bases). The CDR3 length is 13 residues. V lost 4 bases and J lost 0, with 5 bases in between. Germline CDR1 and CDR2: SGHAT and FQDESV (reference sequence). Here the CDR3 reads CASSWGSTDTQYF. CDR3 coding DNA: TGTGCCAGCAGCTGGGGCAGCACAGATACGCAGTATTTT.

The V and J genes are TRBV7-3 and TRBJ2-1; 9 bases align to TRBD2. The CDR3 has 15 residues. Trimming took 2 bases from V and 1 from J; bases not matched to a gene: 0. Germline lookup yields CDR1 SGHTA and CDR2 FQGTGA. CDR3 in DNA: TGTGCCAGCAGCTTACTAGCGGGGTCCTACAATGAGCAGTTCTTC. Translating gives CASSLLAGSYNEQFF.

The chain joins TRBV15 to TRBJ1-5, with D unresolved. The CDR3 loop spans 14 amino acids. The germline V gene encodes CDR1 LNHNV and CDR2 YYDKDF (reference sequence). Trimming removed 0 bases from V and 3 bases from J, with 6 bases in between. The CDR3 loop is CATSRDQNNQPQHF. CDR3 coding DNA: TGTGCCACCAGCAGAGACCAGAACAATCAGCCCCAGCATTTT.

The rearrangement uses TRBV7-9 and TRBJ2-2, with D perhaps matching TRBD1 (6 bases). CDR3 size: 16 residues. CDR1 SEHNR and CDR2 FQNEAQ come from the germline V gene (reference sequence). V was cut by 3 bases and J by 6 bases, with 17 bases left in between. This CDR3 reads CASSLETGNLPGELFF. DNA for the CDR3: TGTGCCAGCAGCTTGGAAACAGGGAATCTTCCCGGGGAGCTGTTTTTT.

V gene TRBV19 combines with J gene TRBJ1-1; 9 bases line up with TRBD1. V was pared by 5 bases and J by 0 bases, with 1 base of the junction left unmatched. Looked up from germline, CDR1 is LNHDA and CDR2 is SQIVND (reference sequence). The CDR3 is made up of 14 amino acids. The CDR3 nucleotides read TGTGCCAGTAGTTGGACAGGGGTGAACACTGAAGCTTTCTTT. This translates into CASSWTGVNTEAFF.

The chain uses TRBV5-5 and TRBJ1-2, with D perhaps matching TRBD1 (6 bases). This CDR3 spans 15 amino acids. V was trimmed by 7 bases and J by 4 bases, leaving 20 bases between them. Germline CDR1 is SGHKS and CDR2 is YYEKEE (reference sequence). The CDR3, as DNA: TGTGCCAGCCGCCCAGGGGTGGGGGGGCTCTATGGCTACACCTTC. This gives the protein CASRPGVGGLYGYTF.

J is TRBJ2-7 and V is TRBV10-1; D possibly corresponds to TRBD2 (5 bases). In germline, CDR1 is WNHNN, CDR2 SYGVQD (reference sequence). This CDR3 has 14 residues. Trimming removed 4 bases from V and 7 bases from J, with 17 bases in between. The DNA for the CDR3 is TGCGCCAGCAGTGTGGCCGACTATCTTCGGGAGCAGTACTTC. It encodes CASSVADYLREQYF.

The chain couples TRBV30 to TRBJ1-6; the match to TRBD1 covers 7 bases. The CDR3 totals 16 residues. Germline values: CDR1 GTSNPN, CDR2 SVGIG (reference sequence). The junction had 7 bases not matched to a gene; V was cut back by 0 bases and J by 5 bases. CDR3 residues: CAWSVRDSTNNSPLHF. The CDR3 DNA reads TGTGCCTGGAGTGTCCGGGACAGCACTAATAATTCACCCCTCCACTTT.

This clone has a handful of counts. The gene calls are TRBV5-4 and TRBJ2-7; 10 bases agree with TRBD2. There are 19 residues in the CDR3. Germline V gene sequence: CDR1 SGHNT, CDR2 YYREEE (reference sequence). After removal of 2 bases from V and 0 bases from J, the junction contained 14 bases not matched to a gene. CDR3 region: CASSFGVIAGGVSSYEQYV. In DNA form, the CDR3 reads TGTGCCAGCAGCTTTGGTGTGATAGCGGGGGGCGTTAGCTCCTACGAGCAGTACGTC.

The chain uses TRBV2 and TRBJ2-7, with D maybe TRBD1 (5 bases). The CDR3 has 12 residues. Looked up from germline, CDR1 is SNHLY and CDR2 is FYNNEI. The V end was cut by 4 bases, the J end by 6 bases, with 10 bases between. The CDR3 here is CASSVGVGEQYV. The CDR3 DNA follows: TGTGCCAGCAGTGTAGGGGTTGGCGAGCAGTACGTC.